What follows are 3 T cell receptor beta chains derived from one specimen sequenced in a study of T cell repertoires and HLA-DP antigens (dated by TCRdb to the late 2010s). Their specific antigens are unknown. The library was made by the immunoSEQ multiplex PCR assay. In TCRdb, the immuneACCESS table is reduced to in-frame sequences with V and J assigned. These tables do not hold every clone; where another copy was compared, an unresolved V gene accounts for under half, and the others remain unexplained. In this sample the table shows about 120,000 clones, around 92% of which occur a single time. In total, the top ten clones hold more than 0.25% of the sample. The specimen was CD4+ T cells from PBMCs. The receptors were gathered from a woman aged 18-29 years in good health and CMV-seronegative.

In DNA form, the CDR3 reads TGTGCCAGCATTGGCGGCGGCACAGATACGCAGTATTTT. Translation: CASIGGGTDTQYF. V is TRBV28 and J is TRBJ2-3; D is unclear. The germline V and J ends were trimmed by 7 bases and 1 base, with 9 bases remaining between them. The CDR3 runs to 13 residues. The germline V gene has CDR1 MDHEN and CDR2 SYDVKM.

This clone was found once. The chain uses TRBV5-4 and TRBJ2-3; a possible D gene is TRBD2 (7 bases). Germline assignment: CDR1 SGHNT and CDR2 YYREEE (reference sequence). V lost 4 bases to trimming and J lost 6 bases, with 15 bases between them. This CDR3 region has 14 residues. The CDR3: CASSVQGRGDTQYF. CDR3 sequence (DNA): TGTGCCAGCAGCGTCCAGGGGCGGGGGGATACGCAGTATTTT.

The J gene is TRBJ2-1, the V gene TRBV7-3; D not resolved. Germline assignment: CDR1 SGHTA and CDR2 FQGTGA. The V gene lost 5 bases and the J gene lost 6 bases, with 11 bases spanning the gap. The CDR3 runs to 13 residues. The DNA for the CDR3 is TGTGCCAGCAGCCTTATACGCGGCAATGAGCAGTTCTTC. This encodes CASSLIRGNEQFF. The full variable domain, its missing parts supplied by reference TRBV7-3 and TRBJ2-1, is GAGVSQTPSNKVTEKGKYVELRCDPISGHTALYWYRQSLGQGPEFLIYFQGTGAADDSGLPNDRFFAVRPEGSVSTLKIQRTERGDSAVYLCASSLIRGNEQFFGPGTRLTVL.